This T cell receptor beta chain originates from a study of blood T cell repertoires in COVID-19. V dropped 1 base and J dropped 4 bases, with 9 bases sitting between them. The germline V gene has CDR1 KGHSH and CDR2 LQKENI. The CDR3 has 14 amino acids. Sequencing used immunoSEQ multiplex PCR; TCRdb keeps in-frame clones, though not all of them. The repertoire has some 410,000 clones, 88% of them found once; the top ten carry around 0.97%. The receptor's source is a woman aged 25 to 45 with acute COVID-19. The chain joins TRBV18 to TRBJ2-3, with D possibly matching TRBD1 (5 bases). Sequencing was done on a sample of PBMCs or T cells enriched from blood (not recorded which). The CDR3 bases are TGTGCCAGCTCACCACTCAGGGCGGCAGATACGCAGTATTTT. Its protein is CASSPLRAADTQYF.